A single sample is the source of the 18 T cell receptor beta chains below, sequenced in a study of T cells in Graves' hyperthyroidism and ophthalmopathy. TCR beta CDR3 regions were amplified from RNA transcripts. Using the HTBI primer set, a first-round RT-PCR was run on the TCR CDR3. A single record per CDR3 protein comes from TCRdb applying MiXCR to the multiplex PCR reads. There are hundreds of thousands of distinct CDR3 sequences in the sample; 45% occur only once, and less than 8.5% lies in the top ten. The sample taken for sequencing was peripheral blood or thyroid tissue (not recorded which). These receptors all stem from an adult man with Graves' disease, either hyperthyroidism or ophthalmopathy (not recorded which).

The chain uses TRBV29-1 and TRBJ1-2; TRBD1 matches at 11 bases. From germline, CDR1 is SQVTM and CDR2 ANQGSEA. The CDR3 covers 15 residues. The V and J ends lost 5 bases and 5 bases, in that order; junction bases with no gene match: 10. Here the CDR3 DNA reads TGCAGCGTTAGATCCGGGACAGGGGGAGAATATGGCTACACCTTC. Its translation is CSVRSGTGGEYGYTF.

The V gene is TRBV2, the J gene TRBJ1-3, with a weak D call TRBD1 (6 bases). The V end lost 3 bases, the J end lost 8 bases, and 11 bases lay between the germline ends. Germline V gene data show CDR1 as SNHLY and CDR2 as FYNNEI. The CDR3 consists of 13 residues. The CDR3 region has the DNA TGTGCCAGCAGTGATACGGGGGCCGACACCATATATTTT. This encodes CASSDTGADTIYF.

This chain links TRBV19 with TRBJ2-6, with D possibly matching TRBD2 (6 bases). The V gene's germline CDR1 is LNHDA and CDR2 SQIVND (reference sequence). CDR3 length: 18 residues. V lost 5 bases to trimming and J lost 0 bases, with 17 bases between them. The CDR3 bases are TGTGCCAGTAGTTTAACCGGGACTCTGAGCTCTGGGGCCAACGTCCTGACTTTC. Residues: CASSLTGTLSSGANVLTF. Together with reference TRBV19 and TRBJ2-6, the CDR3 gives the full variable domain: DGGITQSPKYLFRKEGQNVTLSCEQNLNHDAMYWYRQDPGQGLRLIYYSQIVNDFQKGDIAEGYSVSREKKESFPLTVTSAQKNPTAFYLCASSLTGTLSSGANVLTFGAGSRLTVL.

This clonotype was seen a few times. The rearrangement links TRBV7-9 to TRBJ1-1; D possibly corresponds to TRBD1 (5 bases). CDR1 and CDR2 (germline): SEHNR, FQNEAQ (reference sequence). This CDR3 has 14 residues. The V end lost 6 bases, the J end lost 10 bases, and 21 bases lay between the germline ends. CDR3 sequence reads: CASSHLQGGSGAFF. The DNA of the CDR3 is TGTGCCAGCAGTCACCTCCAGGGAGGTAGTGGAGCTTTCTTT.

This chain joins TRBV20-1 and TRBJ2-7, with 15 bases lining up with TRBD2. The CDR3 is made up of 15 amino acids. Germline trimming cut 3 bases from V and 4 bases from J; bases unmatched to any gene: 4. Germline loops: CDR1 DFQATT, CDR2 SNEGSKA (reference sequence). The CDR3 bases are TGCAGTGCTAGTCCCGGGACTAGCGGGGGGTACGAGCAGTACTTC. Translation gives CSASPGTSGGYEQYF.

This clonotype was counted many times. The chain has TRBV7-8 and TRBJ2-7, with a possible D match to TRBD2 (6 bases). Per the germline V gene, CDR1 is SGHVS and CDR2 is FQNEAQ. V lost 0 bases and J 0 bases, leaving 12 bases between the germline ends. The CDR3 runs 16 residues. The CDR3 sequence: CASSLASRDRSYEQYF. In DNA form, the CDR3 reads TGTGCCAGCAGCTTAGCATCGCGGGACCGCTCCTACGAGCAGTACTTC.

This clonotype has more than one count but fewer than ten. V is TRBV6-6 and J is TRBJ1-3; a weak D match, TRBD1 (5 bases). Germline V lookup: CDR1 MNHNY, CDR2 SVGAGI (reference sequence). Trimming stripped 5 bases from V and 4 bases from J, with 12 bases between. The CDR3 loop spans 14 amino acids. CDR3 DNA sequence: TGTGCCAGCAGTGAAGCAGGGTACGGAAACACCATATATTTT. Translated, it gives CASSEAGYGNTIYF.

This clonotype has a count of ten or more. The J gene is TRBJ2-5, the V gene TRBV7-8; a weak D match, TRBD1 (5 bases). V lost 4 bases and J 4 bases, leaving 13 bases between the germline ends. The CDR3 contains 14 residues. Germline V CDR1 and CDR2: SGHVS, FQNEAQ. The CDR3 region is CASSSERGTETQYF. CDR3 nucleotides: TGTGCCAGCAGCTCAGAAAGGGGTACAGAGACCCAGTACTTC.

The chain couples TRBV29-1 to TRBJ1-4, with D uncertain. Trimming left V 5 bases short and J 7 bases short, with 17 bases between. The germline V gene has CDR1 SQVTM and CDR2 ANQGSEA. The CDR3 consists of 14 residues. The CDR3 loop reads CSVTEGANTEKLFF. Here the CDR3 DNA reads TGCAGCGTTACGGAAGGAGCGAACACTGAAAAACTGTTTTTT.

V and J are TRBV6-5 and TRBJ1-4; no clear D gene. Germline V gene lookup returns CDR1 MNHEY and CDR2 SVGAGI. V shed 0 bases and J shed 0 bases, with 11 bases lying between them. The CDR3 runs to 17 residues. CDR3 amino acids: CASSYSIPSATNEKLFF. CDR3 coding DNA: TGTGCCAGCAGTTACTCGATTCCCTCGGCAACTAATGAAAAACTGTTTTTT.

The chain has TRBV5-1 and TRBJ2-7; 10 nucleotides match TRBD1. The CDR3 loop spans 17 amino acids. Unmatched junction bases numbered 13, after V lost 2 bases and J lost 5 bases. Germline V gene data show CDR1 as SGHRS and CDR2 as YFSETQ. CDR3 residues: CASSFAPPGQGIHEQYF. CDR3 nucleotides: TGCGCCAGCAGCTTCGCGCCACCGGGACAGGGGATCCACGAGCAGTACTTC.

The genes are TRBV20-1 and TRBJ1-6; D uncertain. CDR1 and CDR2 from the germline V gene are DFQATT and SNEGSKA (reference sequence). The CDR3 is made up of 12 amino acids. V was shortened by 7 bases and J by 8 bases, with 12 bases between the two germline ends. Here the CDR3 reads CSGRLRDSPLHF. CDR3 bases: TGCAGTGGCAGACTCAGAGATTCACCCCTCCACTTT.

The chain combines TRBV6-1 with TRBJ1-5; weak D call: TRBD1 (6 bases). V was shortened by 6 bases and J by 2 bases, with 14 bases between the two germline ends. Germline V lookup: CDR1 MNHNS, CDR2 SASEGT. CDR3 length: 15 amino acids. CDR3 region: CASRGGVGGNQPQHF. The CDR3 DNA reads as TGTGCCAGCAGAGGGGGGGTGGGGGGCAATCAGCCCCAGCATTTT.

The rearrangement uses TRBV2 and TRBJ1-4, with 7 bases matching TRBD1. CDR1 and CDR2 from the germline V gene are SNHLY and FYNNEI. The CDR3 loop spans 12 amino acids. V lost 6 bases to trimming and J lost 9 bases; unmatched junction nucleotides: 4. CDR3 nucleotide sequence: TGTGCCAGCAGGCCAGGGGGTAAAAAACTGTTTTTT. Residues: CASRPGGKKLFF.

The V and J genes are TRBV7-8 and TRBJ1-6; no reliable D call. CDR3 length equals 14 residues. Germline CDR1 and CDR2: SGHVS and FQNEAQ. The V end lost 6 bases, the J end lost 6 bases, and 12 bases lay between the germline ends. CDR3 region: CASRKYRSNSPLHF. CDR3 in DNA: TGTGCCAGCAGAAAATACAGAAGTAATTCACCCCTCCACTTT.

This clonotype was seen a few times. The DNA for the CDR3 is TGTGCCAGCAGTTCTCCACGCAGGGACGGCACTGAAGCTTTCTTT. Encoded protein: CASSSPRRDGTEAFF. The rearrangement joins TRBV28 to TRBJ1-1; tentative D call: TRBD1 (5 bases). V lost 4 bases to trimming and J lost 4 bases, with 16 bases between them. Looked up from germline, CDR1 is MDHEN and CDR2 is SYDVKM. This CDR3 spans 15 amino acids.

The chain recombines TRBV29-1 with TRBJ1-2; the match to TRBD1 covers 8 bases. V shed 8 bases and J 5 bases; nucleotides not matched to a gene: 10. The CDR3 is 13 amino acids. Germline V gene data show CDR1 as SQVTM and CDR2 as ANQGSEA. This CDR3 reads CSSIDRGWYGYTF. The CDR3 DNA reads TGCAGCAGTATCGACAGGGGCTGGTATGGCTACACCTTC.

This clonotype was observed a handful of times. The chain combines TRBV4-2 with TRBJ2-7; D gene uncertain. CDR1 is LGHNA and CDR2 is YNFKEQ in the germline V gene. The CDR3 length is 15 residues. V was cut by 0 bases and J by 0 bases, with 9 bases left in between. CDR3 residues: CASSQDTDLSYEQYF. The DNA for the CDR3 is TGTGCCAGCAGCCAAGATACGGACCTCTCCTACGAGCAGTACTTC.